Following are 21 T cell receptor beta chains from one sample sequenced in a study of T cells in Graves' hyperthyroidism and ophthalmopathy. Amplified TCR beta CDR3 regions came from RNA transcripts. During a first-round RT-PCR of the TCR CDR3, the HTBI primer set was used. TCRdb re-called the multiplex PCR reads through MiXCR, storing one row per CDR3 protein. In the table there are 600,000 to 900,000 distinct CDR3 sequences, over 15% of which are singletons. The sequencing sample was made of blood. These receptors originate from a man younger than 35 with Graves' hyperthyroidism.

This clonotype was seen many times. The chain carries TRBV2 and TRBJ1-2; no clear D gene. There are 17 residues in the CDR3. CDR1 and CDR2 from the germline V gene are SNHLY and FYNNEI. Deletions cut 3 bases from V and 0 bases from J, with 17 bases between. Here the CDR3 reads CASSDGGSLETNYGYTF. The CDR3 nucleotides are TGTGCCAGCAGTGATGGAGGGAGTTTAGAGACTAACTATGGCTACACCTTC.

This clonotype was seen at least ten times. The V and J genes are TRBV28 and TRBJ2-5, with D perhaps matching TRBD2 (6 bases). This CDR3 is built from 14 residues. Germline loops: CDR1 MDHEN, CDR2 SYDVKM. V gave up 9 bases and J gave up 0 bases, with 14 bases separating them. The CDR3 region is CASYQGGYQETQYF. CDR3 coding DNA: TGTGCCAGTTACCAAGGAGGGTACCAAGAGACCCAGTACTTC.

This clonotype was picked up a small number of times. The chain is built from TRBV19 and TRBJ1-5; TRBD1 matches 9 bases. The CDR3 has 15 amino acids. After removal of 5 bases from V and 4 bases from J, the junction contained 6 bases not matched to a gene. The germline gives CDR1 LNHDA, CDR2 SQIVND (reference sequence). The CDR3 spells CASSLQGAQNQPQHF. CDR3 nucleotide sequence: TGTGCCAGTAGTTTACAGGGGGCTCAAAATCAGCCCCAGCATTTT. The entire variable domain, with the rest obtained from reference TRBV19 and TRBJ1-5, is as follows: DGGITQSPKYLFRKEGQNVTLSCEQNLNHDAMYWYRQDPGQGLRLIYYSQIVNDFQKGDIAEGYSVSREKKESFPLTVTSAQKNPTAFYLCASSLQGAQNQPQHFGDGTRLSIL.

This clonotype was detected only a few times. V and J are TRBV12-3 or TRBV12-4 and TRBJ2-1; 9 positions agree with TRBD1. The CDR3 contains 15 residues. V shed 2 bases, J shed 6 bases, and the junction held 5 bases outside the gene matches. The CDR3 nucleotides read TGTGCCAGCAGTTTACCCTGGACAGGGGCCAATGAGCAGTTCTTC. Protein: CASSLPWTGANEQFF.

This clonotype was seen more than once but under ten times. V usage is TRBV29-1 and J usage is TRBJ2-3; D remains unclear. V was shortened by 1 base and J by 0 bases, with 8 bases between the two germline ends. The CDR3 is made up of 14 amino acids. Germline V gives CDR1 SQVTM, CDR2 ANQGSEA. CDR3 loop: CSVEGLDSTDTQYF. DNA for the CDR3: TGCAGCGTTGAAGGATTGGACAGCACAGATACGCAGTATTTT.

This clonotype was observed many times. The CDR3 loop is CASSPTSGDRTYEQYF. CDR3 sequence (DNA): TGTGCCAGCTCACCAACGTCTGGGGACAGAACCTACGAGCAGTACTTC. J is TRBJ2-7 and V is TRBV18; 7 bases are a match to TRBD1. The CDR3 spans 16 residues. With 2 bases clipped from V and 2 bases from J, the junction kept 9 bases outside the gene matches. Germline V lookup: CDR1 KGHSH, CDR2 LQKENI. Full variable domain (remainder filled in from reference TRBV18 and TRBJ2-7): NAGVMQNPRHLVRRRGQEARLRCSPMKGHSHVYWYRQLPEEGLKFMVYLQKENIIDESGMPKERFSAEFPKEGPSILRIQQVVRGDSAAYFCASSPTSGDRTYEQYFGPGTRLTVT.

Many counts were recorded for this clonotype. CDR3 in amino acids: CASKGPDTQYF. The CDR3, as DNA: TGTGCCAGCAAGGGCCCAGATACGCAGTATTTT. The gene calls are TRBV6-2 or TRBV6-3 and TRBJ2-3; D ambiguous. Trimming pared 7 bases from V and 4 bases from J, leaving 6 bases between. Germline CDR1 and CDR2: MNHEY and SVGEGT. The CDR3 covers 11 residues.

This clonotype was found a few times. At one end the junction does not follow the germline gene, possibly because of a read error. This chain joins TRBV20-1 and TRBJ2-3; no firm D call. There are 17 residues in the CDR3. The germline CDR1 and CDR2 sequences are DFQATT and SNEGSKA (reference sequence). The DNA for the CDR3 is TGCAGTGCTGGAGATCTGGGCTCCCGAACCGAAACAGATACGCAGTATTTT. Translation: CSAGDLGSRTETDTQYF.

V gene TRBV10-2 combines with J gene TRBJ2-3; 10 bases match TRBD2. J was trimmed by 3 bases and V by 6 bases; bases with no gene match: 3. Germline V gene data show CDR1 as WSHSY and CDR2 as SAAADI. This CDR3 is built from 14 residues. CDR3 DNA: TGCGCCAGCAGGCTAGCGGGAGTGACAGATACGCAGTATTTT. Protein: CASRLAGVTDTQYF.

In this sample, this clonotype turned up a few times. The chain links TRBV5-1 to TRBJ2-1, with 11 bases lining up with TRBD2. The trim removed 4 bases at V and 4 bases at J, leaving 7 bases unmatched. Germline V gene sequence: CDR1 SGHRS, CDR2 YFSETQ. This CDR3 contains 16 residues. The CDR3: CASSPPLAGGYNEQFF. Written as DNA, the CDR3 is TGCGCCAGCAGCCCCCCCCTAGCGGGGGGTTACAATGAGCAGTTCTTC.

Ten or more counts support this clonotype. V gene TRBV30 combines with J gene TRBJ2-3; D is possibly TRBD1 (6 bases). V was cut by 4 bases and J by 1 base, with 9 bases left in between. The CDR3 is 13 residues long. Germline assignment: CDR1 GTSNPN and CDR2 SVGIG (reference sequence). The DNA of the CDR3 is TGTGCCTGGACGGACAGCCGCACAGATACGCAGTATTTT. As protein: CAWTDSRTDTQYF.

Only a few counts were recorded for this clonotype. CDR3 sequence reads: CAISRAGNYGYTF. The CDR3 bases are TGTGCCATCAGTAGGGCTGGGAACTATGGCTACACCTTC. The V and J genes are TRBV10-3 and TRBJ1-2, with D unresolved. V lost 5 bases to trimming and J lost 2 bases, with 9 bases between them. This CDR3 is 13 amino acids long. CDR1 ENHRY and CDR2 SYGVKD come from the germline V gene.

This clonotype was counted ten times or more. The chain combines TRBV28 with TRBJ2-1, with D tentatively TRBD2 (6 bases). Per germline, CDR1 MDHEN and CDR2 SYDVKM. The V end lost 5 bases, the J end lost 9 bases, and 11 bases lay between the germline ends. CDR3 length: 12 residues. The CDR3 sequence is CASSMGGFEQFF. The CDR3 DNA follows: TGTGCCAGCAGTATGGGGGGATTTGAGCAGTTCTTC.

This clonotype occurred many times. CDR3 in amino acids: CASSPTAGSGNTIYF. CDR3 DNA: TGTGCCAGCAGCCCCACCGCTGGCTCTGGAAACACCATATATTTT. The chain joins TRBV11-3 to TRBJ1-3, with D uncertain. With 5 bases removed from V and 0 bases from J, the gap between germline ends came to 11 bases. In germline, CDR1 is SGHNT, CDR2 YENEEA. The CDR3 loop spans 15 amino acids.

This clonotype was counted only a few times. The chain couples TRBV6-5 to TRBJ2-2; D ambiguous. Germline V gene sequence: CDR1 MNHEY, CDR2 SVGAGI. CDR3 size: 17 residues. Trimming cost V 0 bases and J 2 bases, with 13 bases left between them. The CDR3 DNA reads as TGTGCCAGCAGTTACTCGGCAGAACGGTTCAACACCGGGGAGCTGTTTTTT. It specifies CASSYSAERFNTGELFF.

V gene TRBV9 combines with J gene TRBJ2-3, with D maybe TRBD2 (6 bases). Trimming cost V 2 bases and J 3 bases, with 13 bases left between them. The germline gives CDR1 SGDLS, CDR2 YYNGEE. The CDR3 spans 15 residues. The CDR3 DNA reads TGTGCCAGCAGCGTTACGGAGGGTGTGACAGATACGCAGTATTTT. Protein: CASSVTEGVTDTQYF.

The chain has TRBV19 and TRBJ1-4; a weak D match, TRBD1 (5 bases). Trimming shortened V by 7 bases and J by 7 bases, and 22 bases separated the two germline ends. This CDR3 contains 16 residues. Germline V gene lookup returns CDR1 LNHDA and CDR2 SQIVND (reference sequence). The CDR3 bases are TGTGCCAGTACCGAATCCAGGGCGAGTACATCTGAAAAACTGTTTTTT. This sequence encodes CASTESRASTSEKLFF.

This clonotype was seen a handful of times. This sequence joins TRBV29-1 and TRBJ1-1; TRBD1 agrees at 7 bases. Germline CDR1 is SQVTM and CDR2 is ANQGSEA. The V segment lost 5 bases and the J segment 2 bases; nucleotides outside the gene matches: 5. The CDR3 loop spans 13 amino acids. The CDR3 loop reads CSVTYRGNTEAFF. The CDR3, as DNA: TGCAGCGTTACCTACAGGGGAAACACTGAAGCTTTCTTT. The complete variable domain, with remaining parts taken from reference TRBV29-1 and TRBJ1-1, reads SAVISQKPSRDICQRGTSLTIQCQVDSQVTMMFWYRQQPGQSLTLIATANQGSEATYESGFVIDKFPISRPNLTFSTLTVSNMSPEDSSIYLCSVTYRGNTEAFFGQGTRLTVV.

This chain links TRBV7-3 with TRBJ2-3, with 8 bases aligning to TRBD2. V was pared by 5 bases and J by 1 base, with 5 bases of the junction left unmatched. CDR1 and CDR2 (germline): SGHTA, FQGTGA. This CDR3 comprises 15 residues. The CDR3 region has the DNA TGTGCCAGCAGCCGGGGGGGAAAGGGCACAGATACGCAGTATTTT. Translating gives CASSRGGKGTDTQYF.

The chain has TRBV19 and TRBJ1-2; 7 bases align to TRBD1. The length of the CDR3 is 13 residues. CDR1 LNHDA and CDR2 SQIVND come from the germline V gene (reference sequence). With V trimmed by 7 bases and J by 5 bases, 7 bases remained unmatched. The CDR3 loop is CASKTGEFYGYTF. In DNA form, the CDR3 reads TGTGCCAGTAAAACAGGGGAATTTTATGGCTACACCTTC.

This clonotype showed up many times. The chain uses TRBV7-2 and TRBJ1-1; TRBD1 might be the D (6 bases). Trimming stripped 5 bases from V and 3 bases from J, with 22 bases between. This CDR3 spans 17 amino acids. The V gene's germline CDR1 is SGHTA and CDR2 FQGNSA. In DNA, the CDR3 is TGTGCCAGCAGCGGCTACAGGGAAGGGGATAGACACACTGAAGCTTTCTTT. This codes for CASSGYREGDRHTEAFF.